The 20 T cell receptor beta chains presented below share a single source sample, sequenced in a study of regulatory T cells in long-lasting Graves disease. Construction of the TCR beta libraries employed iRepertoire HTBI primers in conjunction with Arm-PCR of CDR3 regions. TCRdb fed the multiplex PCR reads into MiXCR, producing one record per CDR3 protein. The sample consists of hundreds of thousands of distinct CDR3 sequences, around a fifth of them appearing once. Time point meaning: persistent/refractory GD, antithyroid drugs over 5 years with positive TRAb. The TCR library was prepared using RNA isolated from PBMCs. Specimen: peripheral blood mononuclear cells (PBMCs), collected when the disease was refractory, from a patient treated with antithyroid drugs. These receptors were taken from a female donor with Graves disease.

This clonotype was seen at least ten times. The genes are TRBV7-2 and TRBJ2-7; D unclear. Between the trimmed V and J ends, which lost 4 bases and 3 bases, there was a span of 13 bases. CDR1 is SGHTA and CDR2 is FQGNSA in the germline V gene. This CDR3 has 14 amino acids. CDR3 in DNA: TGTGCCAGCAGCTCACCTCCTCGGAGCTACGAGCAGTACTTC. This translates into CASSSPPRSYEQYF.

This sequence joins TRBV30 and TRBJ1-1; the D is unclear. The germline V gene encodes CDR1 GTSNPN and CDR2 SVGIG (reference sequence). CDR3 length equals 13 residues. The V gene lost 2 bases and the J gene lost 0 bases, with 7 bases spanning the gap. CDR3 loop: CAWSLGMNTEAFF. CDR3 bases: TGTGCCTGGAGTCTAGGGATGAACACTGAAGCTTTCTTT. The whole variable domain, filled in from reference TRBV30 and TRBJ1-1, reads SQTIHQWPATLVQPVGSPLSLECTVEGTSNPNLYWYRQAAGRGLQLLFYSVGIGQISSEVPQNLSASRPQDRQFILSSKKLLLSDSGFYLCAWSLGMNTEAFFGQGTRLTVV.

With regard to this clonotype: A much bigger clone sits one base away, suggesting this may be a read error. This is likely a read error, given that the CDR3 carries no conserved phenylalanine or tryptophan at its end. The J gene is TRBJ1-5, the V gene TRBV3-1; D perhaps matches TRBD1 (5 bases). V dropped 1 base and J dropped 7 bases, with 14 bases sitting between them. Germline V lookup: CDR1 LGHDT, CDR2 YNNKEL (reference sequence). This CDR3 is 15 amino acids long. CDR3 residues: CASSQGGHPHQPQHI. The CDR3 DNA is TGTGCCAGCAGCCAAGGAGGACATCCGCACCAGCCCCAGCATATT.

The chain is built from TRBV6-1 and TRBJ2-6; TRBD1 agrees at 7 bases. J lost 4 bases, V lost 5 bases, and 2 bases had no gene match. Germline V lookup: CDR1 MNHNS, CDR2 SASEGT. This CDR3 region has 14 residues. The CDR3 loop is CASSKGAGANVLTF. The CDR3, as DNA: TGTGCCAGCAGTAAGGGGGCCGGGGCCAACGTCCTGACTTTC.

This clonotype occurred a few times. The rearrangement links TRBV28 to TRBJ2-1; a weak D match, TRBD1 (6 bases). Germline V gene lookup returns CDR1 MDHEN and CDR2 SYDVKM. Trimming pared 2 bases from V and 15 bases from J, leaving 11 bases between. The CDR3 length is 11 residues. CDR3: CASSLGQRPFF. The CDR3 coding sequence is TGTGCCAGCAGTTTAGGACAGAGGCCGTTCTTC.

The chain joins TRBV9 to TRBJ1-3, with 8 bases fitting TRBD1. The CDR3 length is 16 residues. CDR1 is SGDLS, CDR2 YYNGEE, per germline. Unmatched junction bases numbered 7, after V lost 4 bases and J lost 1 base. The CDR3 DNA sequence: TGTGCCAGCAGCACCCAGACAGGGGAGTCTGGAAACACCATATATTTT. This sequence encodes CASSTQTGESGNTIYF.

This clonotype has a handful of counts. V gene TRBV7-9 combines with J gene TRBJ2-2, with 8 bases matching TRBD2. Germline V gene data show CDR1 as SEHNR and CDR2 as FQNEAQ (reference sequence). With V trimmed by 5 bases and J by 6 bases, 8 bases remained unmatched. CDR3 size: 15 residues. The CDR3 DNA reads TGTGCCAGCAGCCCCCGGAAAGCGGGAGCCGGGGAGCTGTTTTTT. It codes for CASSPRKAGAGELFF.

This clonotype was seen a few times. This chain links TRBV29-1 with TRBJ2-2; D possibly uses TRBD1 or TRBD2 (6 bases each). The germline CDR1 and CDR2 sequences are SQVTM and ANQGSEA. V was cut by 6 bases and J by 1 base, with 12 bases left in between. The CDR3 spans 14 residues. CDR3 region: CSVGGILNTGELFF. The DNA of the CDR3 is TGCAGCGTGGGGGGCATCCTGAACACCGGGGAGCTGTTTTTT.

The chain couples TRBV7-3 to TRBJ2-2; the D gene is possibly TRBD2 (5 bases). The CDR3 is 12 residues long. The germline V and J ends were trimmed by 6 bases and 9 bases, with 11 bases remaining between them. Germline-derived CDR1 and CDR2 are SGHTA and FQGTGA. The chain's CDR3 is CASSSTGRELFF. The CDR3 nucleotides read TGTGCCAGCAGTTCCACGGGAAGGGAGCTGTTTTTT.

The J gene is TRBJ2-5, the V gene TRBV24-1; TRBD1 aligns across 7 bases. V dropped 0 bases and J dropped 0; count of bases not matched to a gene: 3. This CDR3 spans 16 amino acids. The V gene's germline CDR1 is KGHDR and CDR2 SFDVKD. CDR3 residues: CATSDLAGGHQETQYF. CDR3 DNA sequence: TGTGCCACCAGTGATTTGGCAGGGGGACACCAAGAGACCCAGTACTTC.

This clonotype was recorded many times. The chain carries TRBV7-8 and TRBJ2-5; weak D call: TRBD2 (6 bases). The CDR3 sequence is 14 residues long. Germline V lookup: CDR1 SGHVS, CDR2 FQNEAQ. The ends were cut back, 4 bases at V and 4 bases at J, with 13 bases in the middle. CDR3 DNA sequence: TGTGCCAGCAGCTGGCTTTGGCGGGGAGAGACCCAGTACTTC. Translation gives CASSWLWRGETQYF. Supplemented by reference TRBV7-8 and TRBJ2-5, the full variable domain reads GAGVSQSPRYKVAKRGQDVALRCDPISGHVSLFWYQQALGQGPEFLTYFQNEAQLDKSGLPSDRFFAERPEGSVSTLKIQRTQQEDSAVYLCASSWLWRGETQYFGPGTRLLVL.

This rearrangement joins TRBV7-6 to TRBJ2-7; D is unresolved. Germline CDR1 SGHVS, CDR2 FNYEAQ. Trimming stripped 1 base from V and 0 bases from J, with 4 bases between. This CDR3 is 13 amino acids long. CDR3 coding DNA: TGTGCCAGCAGCTTAGTGAACTCCTACGAGCAGTACTTC. Translation: CASSLVNSYEQYF.

The J gene is TRBJ1-6, the V gene TRBV19, with 7 bases fitting TRBD1. The length of the CDR3 is 16 residues. The germline V gene has CDR1 LNHDA and CDR2 SQIVND (reference sequence). V gave up 2 bases and J gave up 3 bases; unmatched junction bases: 4. Here the CDR3 DNA reads TGTGCCAGTAGTATACGGGACAGCAGCTATAATTCACCCCTCCACTTT. Protein: CASSIRDSSYNSPLHF.

The table lists this clonotype with many counts. V gene TRBV7-8 combines with J gene TRBJ2-7; TRBD1 might be the D (5 bases). This CDR3 spans 11 amino acids. Germline CDR1 is SGHVS and CDR2 is FQNEAQ. V shed 5 bases and J shed 7 bases, with 9 bases lying between them. The CDR3 protein is CASSPRQEQYF. The CDR3 DNA reads TGTGCCAGCAGCCCCAGACAGGAGCAGTACTTC.

The table lists this clonotype with a few counts. The CDR3 DNA is TGTGCCAGTATGGGCAGGGGCCAAATCCCAACCGAAGCTTTCTTT. This sequence encodes CASMGRGQIPTEAFF. The chain combines TRBV19 with TRBJ1-1; D is perhaps TRBD1 (6 bases). Germline CDR1 LNHDA, CDR2 SQIVND (reference sequence). The CDR3 loop spans 15 amino acids. The V gene lost 7 bases and the J gene lost 8 bases, with 23 bases spanning the gap.

This clonotype was counted many times. This sequence joins TRBV7-2 and TRBJ1-6, with D perhaps matching TRBD1 (5 bases). The CDR3 is made up of 14 amino acids. From germline, CDR1 is SGHTA and CDR2 FQGNSA. V shed 5 bases and J shed 7 bases, with 12 bases lying between them. CDR3 loop: CASSPAGTNSPLHF. In DNA, the CDR3 is TGTGCCAGCAGCCCCGCGGGGACGAATTCACCCCTCCACTTT.

This clonotype has at least ten counts. This chain uses TRBV20-1 with TRBJ2-7, with D perhaps matching TRBD1 (6 bases). The CDR3 has 15 residues. V was shortened by 5 bases and J by 3 bases, with 20 bases between the two germline ends. Germline V gene sequence: CDR1 DFQATT, CDR2 SNEGSKA (reference sequence). The chain's CDR3 is CSAEPPGASLYEQYF. The CDR3 bases are TGCAGTGCTGAACCTCCAGGGGCCAGCCTCTACGAGCAGTACTTC.

The chain employs TRBV6-9 and TRBJ2-7; D is possibly TRBD1 or TRBD2 (5 bases each). CDR1 and CDR2 from the germline V gene are MNHGY and SVAAGI. Trimming took 4 bases from V and 4 from J, leaving 11 bases between them. This CDR3 is built from 13 residues. CDR3 amino acids: CASSWVEGYEQYF. CDR3 sequence (DNA): TGTGCCAGCAGTTGGGTCGAGGGGTACGAGCAGTACTTC.

The rearrangement links TRBV5-1 to TRBJ1-2, with 9 nucleotides matching TRBD1. V was pared by 4 bases and J by 1 base, with 8 bases of the junction left unmatched. CDR1 SGHRS and CDR2 YFSETQ come from the germline V gene. CDR3 length equals 16 residues. The CDR3 region is CASSKDRGDFNYGYTF. CDR3 nucleotide sequence: TGCGCCAGCAGCAAGGACAGGGGCGACTTTAACTATGGCTACACCTTC.

This clonotype has a count of ten or more. The chain recombines TRBV28 with TRBJ1-4; perhaps TRBD1 as D (5 bases). Germline V gene lookup returns CDR1 MDHEN and CDR2 SYDVKM. The CDR3 is 16 residues long. V was clipped by 4 bases and J by 4 bases, with 16 bases between them. The CDR3 loop reads CASSSRGQGFNEKLFF. As DNA, the CDR3 is TGTGCCAGCAGTTCCCGAGGGCAGGGCTTTAATGAAAAACTGTTTTTT.